These 24 T cell receptor beta chains originate from one sample sequenced in a study of T cell changes during pregnancy in multiple sclerosis (dated by TCRdb to the late 2010s). Libraries were built with the immunoSEQ multiplex PCR assay. Drawn from immuneACCESS, this table holds only the in-frame rearrangements with V and J called that TCRdb kept. Clones are partly lost; checked studies trace under half to an unresolved V gene and leave the rest unexplained. This sample lists about 41,000 clones; about 88% were detected once. In total, the top ten clones hold approximately 0.64% of the sample. This sample comprised CD4+ T cells from peripheral blood mononuclear cells, obtained in the first trimester of pregnancy. Every receptor here comes from a female donor with multiple sclerosis, enrolled in a pregnancy study.

At least ten counts were recorded for this clone. The chain recombines TRBV7-9 with TRBJ2-1; the match to TRBD2 covers 13 bases. V dropped 5 bases and J dropped 7; count of bases not matched to a gene: 8. This CDR3 comprises 16 residues. Germline-derived CDR1 and CDR2 are SEHNR and FQNEAQ (reference sequence). In nucleotides, the CDR3 is TGTGCCAGCAGCCCAGGACTAGCGGGAGATAGGAATGAGCAGTTCTTC. It translates to CASSPGLAGDRNEQFF.

The chain couples TRBV23-1 to TRBJ2-5; tentatively, D is TRBD1 (7 bases). TRBV23-1 is noted as an ORF with a role that remains uncertain. The CDR3 contains 15 residues. Trimming pared 4 bases from V and 6 bases from J, leaving 18 bases between. The CDR3 here is CASSPLDRAGKTQYF. As DNA, the CDR3 is TGCGCCAGCAGTCCCCTAGACAGGGCGGGAAAGACCCAGTACTTC.

V and J are TRBV7-2 and TRBJ2-1; 7 bases fit TRBD2. Germline V gene lookup returns CDR1 SGHTA and CDR2 FQGNSA. The CDR3 loop spans 15 amino acids. Unmatched junction bases numbered 4, after V lost 0 bases and J lost 5 bases. The CDR3 is CASSLATSLDNEQFF. For the CDR3, the DNA is TGTGCCAGCAGCTTAGCGACTAGCTTAGACAATGAGCAGTTCTTC.

This clone appeared once. The chain employs TRBV4-1 and TRBJ1-2; 7 bases map to TRBD1. The CDR3 loop spans 14 amino acids. The germline V gene has CDR1 MGHRA and CDR2 YSYEKL. V shed 1 base and J 4 bases; nucleotides not matched to a gene: 3. The CDR3 DNA follows: TGCGCCAGCAGCCAAGTAAGGGACAGCTATGGCTACACCTTC. The encoded protein is CASSQVRDSYGYTF.

The gene calls are TRBV9 and TRBJ1-4; no firm D call. Trimming left V 1 base short and J 3 bases short, with 7 bases between. Germline CDR1 SGDLS, CDR2 YYNGEE. The CDR3 loop spans 14 amino acids. The chain's CDR3 is CASSVSQSNEKLFF. For the CDR3, the DNA is TGTGCCAGCAGCGTATCCCAGTCTAATGAAAAACTGTTTTTT.

The CDR3, as DNA: TGCGCCAGCAGTCCTGTAGGGAGGAACACTGAAGCTTTCTTT. Its protein is CASSPVGRNTEAFF. This chain uses TRBV5-1 with TRBJ1-1; D is ambiguous. V shed 5 bases and J shed 1 base, with 12 bases lying between them. The germline gives CDR1 SGHRS, CDR2 YFSETQ. The length of the CDR3 is 14 residues.

The chain combines TRBV2 with TRBJ2-1, with 10 positions matching TRBD2. There are 17 residues in the CDR3. Per the germline V gene, CDR1 is SNHLY and CDR2 is FYNNEI. V was pared by 3 bases and J by 8 bases, with 13 bases of the junction left unmatched. The CDR3 spells CASSDFFTSGTSYEQFF. The CDR3 DNA is TGTGCCAGCAGTGACTTTTTTACTAGCGGGACGAGCTATGAGCAGTTCTTC.

This clone showed up just once. This chain links TRBV5-1 with TRBJ2-2, with unresolved D. The ends were cut back, 2 bases at V and 4 bases at J, with 12 bases in the middle. The CDR3 length is 15 residues. In germline, CDR1 is SGHRS, CDR2 YFSETQ. In nucleotides, the CDR3 is TGCGCCAGCAGCTTAGTCCCAGAATCCACCGGGGAGCTGTTTTTT. The encoded protein is CASSLVPESTGELFF.

V usage is TRBV28 and J usage is TRBJ2-7; D may be TRBD2 (6 bases). Germline values: CDR1 MDHEN, CDR2 SYDVKM. Trimming pared 7 bases from V and 4 bases from J, leaving 11 bases between. The CDR3 has 12 residues. CDR3 DNA sequence: TGTGCCAGCACTAGGCGGGGTTACGAGCAGTACTTC. Its protein is CASTRRGYEQYF. Variable domain in full (rest from reference TRBV28 and TRBJ2-7): DVKVTQSSRYLVKRTGEKVFLECVQDMDHENMFWYRQDPGLGLRLIYFSYDVKMKEKGDIPEGYSVSREKKERFSLILESASTNQTSMYLCASTRRGYEQYFGPGTRLTVT.

This chain connects TRBV4-1 to TRBJ2-1; TRBD2 matches at 14 bases. The CDR3 length is 15 residues. The J segment lost 7 bases and the V segment lost 5 bases, leaving 4 bases of the junction unmatched. Looked up from germline, CDR1 is MGHRA and CDR2 is YSYEKL. The CDR3 DNA reads as TGCGCCAGCAGCGACCGGACTAGCGGGAGGAATGAGCAGTTCTTC. It specifies CASSDRTSGRNEQFF.

The chain combines TRBV7-2 with TRBJ2-7; 8 bases fit TRBD1. Unmatched junction bases numbered 5, after V lost 2 bases and J lost 2 bases. The CDR3 runs 15 residues. In germline, CDR1 is SGHTA, CDR2 FQGNSA. The CDR3 DNA sequence: TGTGCCAGCAGCTTAAGGGGGACAGGAACCTACGAGCAGTACTTC. Protein product: CASSLRGTGTYEQYF. The variable domain in full, with the rest retrieved from reference TRBV7-2 and TRBJ2-7, is GAGVSQSPSNKVTEKGKDVELRCDPISGHTALYWYRQSLGQGLEFLIYFQGNSAPDKSGLPSDRFSAERTGGSVSTLTIQRTQQEDSAVYLCASSLRGTGTYEQYFGPGTRLTVT.

This clone was recorded only once. The rearrangement joins TRBV11-3 to TRBJ2-7; D possibly corresponds to TRBD2 (6 bases). CDR1 and CDR2 (germline): SGHNT, YENEEA. CDR3 length: 15 amino acids. V was trimmed by 2 bases and J by 2 bases, leaving 13 bases between them. For the CDR3, the DNA is TGTGCCAGCAGCTTATTCAGCGGGTCGACCTACGAGCAGTACTTC. It specifies CASSLFSGSTYEQYF.

V usage is TRBV9 and J usage is TRBJ2-1, with D hard to call. The CDR3 runs 15 residues. Germline CDR1 reads SGDLS; CDR2 reads YYNGEE. The V and J ends lost 1 base and 0 bases respectively, with 8 bases between them. The CDR3 DNA reads as TGTGCCAGCAGCGTATCAACGAGCTCCTACAATGAGCAGTTCTTC. Protein: CASSVSTSSYNEQFF.

The V call is TRBV11-2, the J call TRBJ1-1; D is perhaps TRBD1 (6 bases). Germline loops: CDR1 SGHAT, CDR2 FQNNGV. The CDR3 extends over 15 amino acids. The V and J ends lost 0 bases and 2 bases respectively, with 10 bases between them. The CDR3 DNA reads TGTGCCAGCAGCTTAGACCGGACAGCTAACACTGAAGCTTTCTTT. Its protein is CASSLDRTANTEAFF. Drawing the rest from reference TRBV11-2 and TRBJ1-1, the complete variable domain is EAGVAQSPRYKIIEKRQSVAFWCNPISGHATLYWYQQILGQGPKLLIQFQNNGVVDDSQLPKDRFSAERLKGVDSTLKIQPAKLEDSAVYLCASSLDRTANTEAFFGQGTRLTVV.

The table lists this clone with a count of one. The chain carries TRBV30 and TRBJ1-2; D remains ambiguous. The CDR3 consists of 15 residues. Germline V gene lookup returns CDR1 GTSNPN and CDR2 SVGIG (reference sequence). V was cut by 2 bases and J by 1 base, with 14 bases left in between. CDR3 nucleotides: TGTGCCTGGAGTAGGTCCTGGGGAGTTAACTATGGCTACACCTTC. This sequence encodes CAWSRSWGVNYGYTF. Complete variable domain (other parts from reference TRBV30 and TRBJ1-2): SQTIHQWPATLVQPVGSPLSLECTVEGTSNPNLYWYRQAAGRGLQLLFYSVGIGQISSEVPQNLSASRPQDRQFILSSKKLLLSDSGFYLCAWSRSWGVNYGYTFGSGTRLTVV.

CDR3 coding DNA: TGTGCCAGCAGCGGGACAGCTCATTACCAAGAGACCCAGTACTTC. It is translated as CASSGTAHYQETQYF. The chain joins TRBV5-6 to TRBJ2-5; 7 nucleotides line up with TRBD1. From germline, CDR1 is SGHDT and CDR2 YYEEEE. V dropped 4 bases and J dropped 0; count of bases not matched to a gene: 6. The CDR3 loop spans 15 amino acids.

The chain recombines TRBV7-2 with TRBJ2-1, with a possible D match to TRBD1 (6 bases). The CDR3 contains 14 residues. Germline-derived CDR1 and CDR2 are SGHTA and FQGNSA. Trimming took off 4 bases at V and 5 bases at J, with 12 bases between the two ends. For the CDR3, the DNA is TGTGCCAGCAGCTCCGGGACAAGGAACAATGAGCAGTTCTTC. This gives the protein CASSSGTRNNEQFF.

The J gene is TRBJ1-1, the V gene TRBV7-9; possibly TRBD1 for D (6 bases). The CDR3 is 15 amino acids. V lost 3 bases to trimming and J lost 0 bases, with 11 bases between them. Germline-derived CDR1 and CDR2 are SEHNR and FQNEAQ (reference sequence). The CDR3: CASSFQGIMNTEAFF. The CDR3 DNA follows: TGTGCCAGCAGCTTTCAGGGGATAATGAACACTGAAGCTTTCTTT.

The chain combines TRBV27 with TRBJ2-2; 8 bases map to TRBD1. Germline V gene data show CDR1 as MNHEY and CDR2 as SMNVEV (reference sequence). Germline trimming cut 0 bases from V and 1 base from J; bases unmatched to any gene: 4. The CDR3 has 17 residues. The DNA of the CDR3 is TGTGCCAGCAGTTTATCGATCGGGACAGGGAACACCGGGGAGCTGTTTTTT. Translated, it gives CASSLSIGTGNTGELFF.

This chain's CDR3 is CSVVRGSGNTIYF. The CDR3 nucleotides are TGCAGCGTTGTCCGGGGCTCTGGAAACACCATATATTTT. The chain has TRBV29-1 and TRBJ1-3; D remains ambiguous. In germline, CDR1 is SQVTM, CDR2 ANQGSEA. CDR3 length: 13 amino acids. V lost 4 bases, J lost 0 bases, and 7 bases lay in between.

This clone was detected only a few times. J is TRBJ1-1 and V is TRBV7-9; TRBD1 is a possible D gene (6 bases). This CDR3 region has 11 residues. V was shortened by 4 bases and J by 11 bases, with 11 bases between the two germline ends. Germline V CDR1 and CDR2: SEHNR, FQNEAQ (reference sequence). CDR3 region: CASSYRVRAFF. DNA of the CDR3: TGTGCCAGCAGCTACAGGGTTAGGGCTTTCTTT.

This clone is medium-sized by share. V is TRBV13 and J is TRBJ1-1; TRBD1 matches at 8 bases. V was pared by 3 bases and J by 0 bases, with 3 bases of the junction left unmatched. Per the germline V gene, CDR1 is PRHDT and CDR2 is FYEKMQ (reference sequence). This CDR3 comprises 15 residues. The CDR3, as DNA: TGTGCCAGCAGCTTCCGGACAGGGATGAACACTGAAGCTTTCTTT. Translating gives CASSFRTGMNTEAFF.

CDR3 amino acids: CASSLTSQDQPQHF. The CDR3 DNA sequence: TGTGCCAGCAGCTTGACTAGCCAGGATCAGCCCCAGCATTTT. This chain joins TRBV7-2 and TRBJ1-5; D gene ambiguous. V was trimmed by 3 bases and J by 5 bases, leaving 11 bases between them. This CDR3 contains 14 residues. Germline V gives CDR1 SGHTA, CDR2 FQGNSA.

The J gene is TRBJ2-1, the V gene TRBV5-1, with D possibly matching TRBD2 (5 bases). Trimming shortened V by 4 bases and J by 1 base, and 12 bases separated the two germline ends. The CDR3 consists of 15 residues. Germline CDR1 SGHRS, CDR2 YFSETQ. The CDR3 spells CASSDPSGSYNEQFF. DNA of the CDR3: TGCGCCAGCAGCGACCCCAGCGGATCCTACAATGAGCAGTTCTTC.